The rows below give T cell receptor beta chains drawn from one sample of a study of T cells in Graves' hyperthyroidism and ophthalmopathy. MiXCR, applied by TCRdb to the multiplex PCR reads, yields one record per CDR3 protein. The sample lists about 550,000 distinct CDR3 sequences; less than 25% were seen once. The sequenced sample was blood. These receptor sequences come from a man in his late teens or twenties with Graves' hyperthyroidism. CDR3s include the opening cysteine and the closing phenylalanine or tryptophan. A D gene is named only where the DNA matches it firmly. Size is stated for part of the rows, as once, few or many counts, or as a class when the clone is expanded.

V gene	clone size	D gene	J gene	CDR3 DNA	CDR3 protein
TRBV10-2	.	.	TRBJ2-2	TGCGCCAGCAGTGAGTCGTCACAAAGCGGGGAGCTGTTTTTT	CASSESSQSGELFF
TRBV11-2	.	TRBD1	TRBJ1-1	TGTGCCAGCAGCCGACTAGCTACAGGGGTTGGTGAAGCTTTCTTT	CASSRLATGVGEAFF
TRBV12-3/TRBV12-4	.	.	TRBJ1-5	TGTGCCAGCAGTTCACAGAACAATCAGCCCCAGCATTTT	CASSSQNNQPQHF
TRBV12-3/TRBV12-4	many	TRBD1	TRBJ1-3	TGTGCCAGCAGCCAGGGACAGCTGGGAAACACCATATATTTT	CASSQGQLGNTIYF
TRBV28	many	.	TRBJ1-2	TGTGCCAGCAGTCCGCCGACAGTCAACTATGGCTACACCTTC	CASSPPTVNYGYTF
TRBV7-8	few	.	TRBJ2-2	TGTGCCAGCAGCGCGGGCACTAACACCGGGGAGCTGTTTTTT	CASSAGTNTGELFF
TRBV7-6	.	TRBD1	TRBJ2-7	TGTGCCAGCAGCCGCGACAGGGAGCAGTCCGAGCAGTACTTC	CASSRDREQSEQYF
TRBV5-1	.	.	TRBJ2-7	TGCGCCAGCAGCTTGGGAGAAGGGATGAACTACGAGCAGTACTTC	CASSLGEGMNYEQYF
TRBV19	few	.	TRBJ1-5	TGTGCCAGTAGTGCTGCGGAGTACAATCAGCCCCAGCATTTT	CASSAAEYNQPQHF
TRBV11-2	few	.	TRBJ2-4	TGTGCCAGCAGCCCTCTAAGCGGGCTAGCCAAAAACATTCAGTACTTC	CASSPLSGLAKNIQYF